A single T cell receptor (beta chain) is shown here with its context. Its target is unknown. This specimen comes from a study of shared clonotypes between healthy human individuals. General study findings and limits: Across four donors, naive CD4 shared roughly 5.1%, naive CD8 around 3.5%, memory CD4 2.3%, memory CD8 0.4% to 0.5%.

On sorted subsets, replicate PCRs used roughly 190 ng DNA, or about 33,000 T cell genomes. Original methodology: Junction-only sequences without quality scores were provided by ImmunoSEQ, so filtering was different. Profiled with immunoSEQ multiplex PCR; TCRdb holds only in-frame clones, not every one. That table furnishes V, J and clone size, whereas the DNA furnished D and trimming. The sample carries 2,100,000 or so clones, almost 96% recorded once. The germline CDR1 and CDR2 sequences are MNHNS and SASEGT. Trimming at V came to 6 bases and at J to 2 bases, leaving 5 bases not matched to a gene. The CDR3 covers 15 residues.

The sample consisted of naive CD4+ T cells sorted from blood. Subset indicated: CD45RA+ positively selected. V and J are TRBV6-1 and TRBJ2-2; 8 nucleotides match TRBD1. This clonotype originated in a man between 18 and 35 years old in good health. CDR3 loop: CASRSGQVNTGELFF. CDR3 sequence (DNA): TGTGCCAGCAGATCGGGACAGGTTAACACCGGGGAGCTGTTTTTT.